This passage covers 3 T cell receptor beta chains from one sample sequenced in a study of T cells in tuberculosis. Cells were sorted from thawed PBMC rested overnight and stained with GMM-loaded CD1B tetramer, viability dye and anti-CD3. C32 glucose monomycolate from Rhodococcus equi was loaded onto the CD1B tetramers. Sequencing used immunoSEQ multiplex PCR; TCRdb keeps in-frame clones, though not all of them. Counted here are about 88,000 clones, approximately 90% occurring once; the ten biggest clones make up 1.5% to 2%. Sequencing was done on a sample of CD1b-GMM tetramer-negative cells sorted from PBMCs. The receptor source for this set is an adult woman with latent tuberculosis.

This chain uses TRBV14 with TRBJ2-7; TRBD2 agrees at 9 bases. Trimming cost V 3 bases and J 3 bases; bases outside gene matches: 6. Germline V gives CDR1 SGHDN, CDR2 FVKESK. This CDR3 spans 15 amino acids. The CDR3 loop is CASSHPSGAFYEQYV. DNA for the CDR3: TGTGCCAGCAGCCACCCTAGCGGGGCGTTCTACGAGCAGTACGTC.

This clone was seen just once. The CDR3 DNA reads as TGTGCCAGCAGAACGGAGGTCGGGGAGCTGTTTTTT. Translating it yields CASRTEVGELFF. V gene TRBV6-5 combines with J gene TRBJ2-2; D is perhaps TRBD2 (5 bases). The V and J ends lost 6 bases and 7 bases respectively, with 9 bases between them. The V gene's germline CDR1 is MNHEY and CDR2 SVGAGI. This CDR3 is 12 amino acids long.

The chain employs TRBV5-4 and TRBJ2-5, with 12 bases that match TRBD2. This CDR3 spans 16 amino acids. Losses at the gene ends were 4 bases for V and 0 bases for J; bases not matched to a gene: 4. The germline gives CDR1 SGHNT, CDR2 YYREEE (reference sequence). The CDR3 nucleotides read TGTGCCAGCAGCCCTGGGACTAGCGGGTACCAAGAGACCCAGTACTTC. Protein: CASSPGTSGYQETQYF.